This T cell receptor beta chain was identified during a study of blood T cell repertoires in COVID-19. Study-wide context: Acute and convalescent COVID-19 specimens originated in the United States, Italy and Spain. PBMCs, B-cell-depleted T cells, or T cells were the source of the cDNA or gDNA that made up the material.

V shed 7 bases, J shed 5 bases, and the junction held 11 bases outside the gene matches. The germline CDR1 and CDR2 sequences are SQVTM and ANQGSEA. This CDR3 is built from 14 residues. As processed by the authors: Reference gene primer amplification yielded estimated nucleated cell counts. Sequenced by immunoSEQ multiplex PCR; TCRdb stores in-frame clones only, minus some. The V and J calls and clone size are taken from that table; D and trimming were inferred from the DNA. The table includes more than 150,000 clones, around 80% detected once. The specimen sequenced was peripheral blood. The sequence was obtained from a man between 25 and 39 years old with active or convalescent COVID-19. The V and J genes are TRBV29-1 and TRBJ2-5; 9 bases line up with TRBD1. Here the CDR3 DNA reads TGCAGCGGCCGGGACAGGGAACACATGGAGACCCAGTACTTC. As protein: CSGRDREHMETQYF.